This T cell receptor beta chain was recorded in a study of T cell repertoires in cytomegalovirus infection. Study background: Matching HLA type and CMV infection were both indicated by public TCR beta signatures.

TCRdb ran MiXCR on the reads and lists one entry per CDR3 protein. The table shows about 320,000 distinct CDR3 sequences, with over 7.5% occurring only once. About this clonotype itself: The antigen remains unidentified.

Findings and caveats of the study: It was HLA-C-restricted CMV-specific TCR beta clonotypes that dominated the response ex vivo. CMV carriers having the relevant HLA were flagged by cumulative public TCR beta family frequency.

This clonotype originated in a human donor in good health (CMV status not recorded). Some clones in this sample may be carry-over from other donors' samples. What was sequenced was PBMCs.

CDR3 in amino acids: CASSRLADHGYEQYF. CDR3 bases: TGTGCCAGCAGTAGACTAGCCGACCACGGCTACGAGCAGTACTTC. The V gene is TRBV6-2 or TRBV6-3, the J gene TRBJ2-7; 7 positions agree with TRBD2. Germline CDR1 reads MNHEY; CDR2 reads SVGEGT. V shed 5 bases, J shed 3 bases, and the junction held 10 bases outside the gene matches. This CDR3 has 15 residues.